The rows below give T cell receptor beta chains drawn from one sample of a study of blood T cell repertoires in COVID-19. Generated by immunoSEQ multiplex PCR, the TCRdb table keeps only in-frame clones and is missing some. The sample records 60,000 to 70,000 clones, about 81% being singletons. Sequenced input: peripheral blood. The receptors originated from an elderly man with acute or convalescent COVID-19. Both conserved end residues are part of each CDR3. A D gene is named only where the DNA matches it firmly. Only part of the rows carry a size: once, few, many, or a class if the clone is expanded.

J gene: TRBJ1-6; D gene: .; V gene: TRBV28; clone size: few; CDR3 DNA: TGTGCCAGCAGCACAGGGTCCCTTCGGTATAATTCACCCCTCCACTTT; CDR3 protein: CASSTGSLRYNSPLHF
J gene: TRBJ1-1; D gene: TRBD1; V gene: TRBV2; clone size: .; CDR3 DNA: TGTGCCAGCAGTGAAGGGGTAAAAAGGGGGCCTGAAGCTTTCTTT; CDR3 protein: CASSEGVKRGPEAFF
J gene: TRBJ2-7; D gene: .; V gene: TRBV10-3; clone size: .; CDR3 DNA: TGTGCCATCAGTGTCGAGCGGGACGAGCAGTACTTC; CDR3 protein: CAISVERDEQYF
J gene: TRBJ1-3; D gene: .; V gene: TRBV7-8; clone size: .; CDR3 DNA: TGTGCCAGCAGCTACGCGGGGAACACCATATATTTT; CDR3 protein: CASSYAGNTIYF
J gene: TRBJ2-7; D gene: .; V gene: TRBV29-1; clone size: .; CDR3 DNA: TGCAGCGTTACCGATACCAGAAACTCCTACGAGCAGTACTTC; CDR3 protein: CSVTDTRNSYEQYF
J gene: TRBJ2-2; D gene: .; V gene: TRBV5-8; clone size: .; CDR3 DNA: TGTGCCAGCAGCTTGGGGGTGGGAGGTTGTAGCACCGGGGAGCTGTTTTTT; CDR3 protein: CASSLGVGGCSTGELFF
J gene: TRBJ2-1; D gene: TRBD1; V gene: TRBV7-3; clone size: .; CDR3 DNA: TGTGCCAGCAGCTTAAAAGACAGGGAGTCTGAGCAGTTCTTC; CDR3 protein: CASSLKDRESEQFF
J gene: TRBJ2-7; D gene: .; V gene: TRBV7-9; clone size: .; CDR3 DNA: TGTGCCAGCAGCTCAGATGGCGGCGAGCAGTACTTC; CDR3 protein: CASSSDGGEQYF
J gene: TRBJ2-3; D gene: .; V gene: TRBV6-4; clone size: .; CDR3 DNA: TGTGCCAGCAGTGAATTAGCGTCGACAGATACGCAGTATTTT; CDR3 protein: CASSELASTDTQYF
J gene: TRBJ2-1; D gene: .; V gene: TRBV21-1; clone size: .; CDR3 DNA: TGTGCCAGCAGCAAAGAAAGCGGACGGTTCTTC; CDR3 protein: CASSKESGRFF
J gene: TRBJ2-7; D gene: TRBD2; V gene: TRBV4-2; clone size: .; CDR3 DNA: TGTGCCAGCAGCCGGAGCGGGGGCTCCTCCTACGAGCAGTACTTC; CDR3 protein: CASSRSGGSSYEQYF
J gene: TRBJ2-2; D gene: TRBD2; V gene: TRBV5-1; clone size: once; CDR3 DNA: TGCGCCAGCAGCCCGCGATGGGAGGGGCCCACCGGGGAGCTGTTTTTT; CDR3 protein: CASSPRWEGPTGELFF
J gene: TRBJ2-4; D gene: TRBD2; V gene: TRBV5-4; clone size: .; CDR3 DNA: TGTGCCACCGAGGCGGGAGGGCCCGGGAACATTCAGTACTTC; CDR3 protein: CATEAGGPGNIQYF
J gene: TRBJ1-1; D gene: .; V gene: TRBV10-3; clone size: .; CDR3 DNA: TGTGCCATCAGTGAGTCGACGGGGTACACTGAAGCTTTCTTT; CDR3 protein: CAISESTGYTEAFF
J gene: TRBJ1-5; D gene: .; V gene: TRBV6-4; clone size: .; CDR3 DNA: TGTGCCAGCAGTGAGTCGCCGGGAAATAATCAGCCCCAGCATTTT; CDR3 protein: CASSESPGNNQPQHF
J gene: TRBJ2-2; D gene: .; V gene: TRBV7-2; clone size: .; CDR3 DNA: TGTGCCAGCAGCTCCCCCTCGGGGTCGAACACCGGGGAGCTGTTTTTT; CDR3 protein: CASSSPSGSNTGELFF
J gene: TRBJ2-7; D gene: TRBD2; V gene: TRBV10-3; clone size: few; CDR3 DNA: TGTGCCATCAAGGGACTAGCGGGTTACGAGCAGTACTTC; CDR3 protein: CAIKGLAGYEQYF
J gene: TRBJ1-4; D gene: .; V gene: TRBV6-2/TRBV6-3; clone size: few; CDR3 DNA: TGTGCCAGCAGTTACTCGATCCAGGATACTAATGAAAAACTGTTTTTT; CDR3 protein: CASSYSIQDTNEKLFF
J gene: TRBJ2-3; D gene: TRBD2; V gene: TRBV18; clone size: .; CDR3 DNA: TGTGCCAGCTCACCATTGAAACTAGCGGGGGATCCAGATACGCAGTATTTT; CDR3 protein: CASSPLKLAGDPDTQYF
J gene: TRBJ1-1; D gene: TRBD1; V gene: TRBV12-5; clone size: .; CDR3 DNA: TGTGCTAGTGGCCCCGGACAGGGGGCGGGTCCGGGTGAAGCTTTCTTT; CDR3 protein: CASGPGQGAGPGEAFF
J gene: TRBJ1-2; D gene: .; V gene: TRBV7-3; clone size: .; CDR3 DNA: TGTGCCAGCAGCTTAGGTGGTCGACTCTATGGCTACACCTTC; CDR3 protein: CASSLGGRLYGYTF
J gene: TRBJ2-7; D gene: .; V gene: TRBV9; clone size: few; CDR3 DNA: TGTGCCAGCAGCCCCTTTGTCGGAGGACTACCATTGTACGAGCAGTACTTC; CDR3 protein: CASSPFVGGLPLYEQYF
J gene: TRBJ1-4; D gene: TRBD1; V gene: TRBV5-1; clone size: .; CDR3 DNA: TGCGCCAGCAGCTTGAACGGCGGACAGGGAGGTGAAAAACTGTTTTTT; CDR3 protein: CASSLNGGQGGEKLFF
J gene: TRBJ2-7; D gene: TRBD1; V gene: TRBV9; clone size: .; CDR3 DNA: TGTGCCAGCAGCAATCTTCTTGCCGGGACAGTTTACGAGCAGTACTTC; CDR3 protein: CASSNLLAGTVYEQYF
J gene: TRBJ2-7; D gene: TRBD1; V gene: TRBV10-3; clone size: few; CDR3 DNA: TGTGCCATCAGACCTGACAGGGGGACCTACGAGCAGTACTTC; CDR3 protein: CAIRPDRGTYEQYF
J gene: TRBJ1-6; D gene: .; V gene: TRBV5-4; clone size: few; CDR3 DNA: TGTGCCAGCAGCTTGTATCGGGGGGCGGAAGGAGGATCACCCCTCCACTTT; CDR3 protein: CASSLYRGAEGGSPLHF
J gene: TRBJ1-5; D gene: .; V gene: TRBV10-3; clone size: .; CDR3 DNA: TGTGCCACGTCCTCAGGGAAGGAGGGGTACAATCAGCCCCAGCATTTT; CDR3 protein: CATSSGKEGYNQPQHF
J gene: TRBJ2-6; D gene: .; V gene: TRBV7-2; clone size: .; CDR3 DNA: TGTGCCAGCAGTATGGGGGCCAACGTCCTGACTTTC; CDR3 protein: CASSMGANVLTF
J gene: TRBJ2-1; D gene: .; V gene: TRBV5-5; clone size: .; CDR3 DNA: TGTGCCAGCAGCTTGGAAGCGGTCAATGAGCAGTTCTTC; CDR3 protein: CASSLEAVNEQFF
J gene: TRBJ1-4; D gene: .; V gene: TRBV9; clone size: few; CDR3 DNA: TGTGCCAGCAGCCGGTCTGCAACTAATGAAAAACTGTTTTTT; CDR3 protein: CASSRSATNEKLFF
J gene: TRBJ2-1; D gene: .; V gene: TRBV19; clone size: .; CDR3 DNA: TGTGCCAGTAGGCAAGTGAGCTCCTACAATGAGCAGTTCTTC; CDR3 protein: CASRQVSSYNEQFF
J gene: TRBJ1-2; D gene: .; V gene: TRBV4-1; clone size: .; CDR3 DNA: TGCGCCAGCACCGGACAGAAACACTATGGCTACACCTTC; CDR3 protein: CASTGQKHYGYTF
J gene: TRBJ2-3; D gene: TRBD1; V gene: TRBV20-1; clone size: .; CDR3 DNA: TGCAGTGCTAGTACCCGGGACAGGGGAAGAGATACGCAGTATTTT; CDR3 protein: CSASTRDRGRDTQYF
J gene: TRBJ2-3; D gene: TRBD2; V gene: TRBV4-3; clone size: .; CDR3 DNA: TGCGCCAGCAGCCAAGGACTAGCGGGGGGGTTTGAAGATACGCAGTATTTT; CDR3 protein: CASSQGLAGGFEDTQYF
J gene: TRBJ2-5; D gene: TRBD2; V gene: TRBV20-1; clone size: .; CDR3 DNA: TGCAGTGCGAGTCCGGCTAGCGGGAGAAGGGGGACTTTGGGAGAGACCCAGTACTTC; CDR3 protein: CSASPASGRRGTLGETQYF
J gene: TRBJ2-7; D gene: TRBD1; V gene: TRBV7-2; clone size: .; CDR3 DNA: TGTGCCAGCAGCCTACAGGGGGCCCACGAGCAGTACTTC; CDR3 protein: CASSLQGAHEQYF
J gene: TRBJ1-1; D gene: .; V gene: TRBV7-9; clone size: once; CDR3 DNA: TGTGCCAGCACCACGCGGGAGACTGAAGCTTTCTTT; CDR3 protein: CASTTRETEAFF
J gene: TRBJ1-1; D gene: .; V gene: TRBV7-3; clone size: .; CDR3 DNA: TGTGCCAGCAGCTTTCAGGGAAACACTGAAGCTTTCTTT; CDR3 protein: CASSFQGNTEAFF
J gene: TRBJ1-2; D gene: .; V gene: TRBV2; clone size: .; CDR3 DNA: TGTGCCAGCAGTACCGACAGGTCCGGGGGCTACACCTTC; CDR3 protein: CASSTDRSGGYTF
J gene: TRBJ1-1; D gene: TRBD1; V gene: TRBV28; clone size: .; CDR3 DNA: TGTGCCAGCAGGGGGGGCACCAGGGGGCGATCTGAAGCTTTCTTT; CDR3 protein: CASRGGTRGRSEAFF
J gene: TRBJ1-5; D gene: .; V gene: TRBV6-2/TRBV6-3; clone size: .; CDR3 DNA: TGTGCCAGCAGTTACCCCCAGCGGGATCAGCCCCAGCATTTT; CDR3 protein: CASSYPQRDQPQHF
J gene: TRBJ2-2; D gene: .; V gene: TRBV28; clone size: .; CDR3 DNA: TGTGCCAGCAGCCCTGACAGCCCGGCCGGGGAGCTGTTTTTT; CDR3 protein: CASSPDSPAGELFF
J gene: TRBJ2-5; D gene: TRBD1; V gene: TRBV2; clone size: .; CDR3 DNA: TGTGCCAGCTCCTACAGGGGGTACCAAGAGACCCAGTACTTC; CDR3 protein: CASSYRGYQETQYF
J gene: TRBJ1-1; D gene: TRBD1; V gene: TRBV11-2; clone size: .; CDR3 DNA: TGTGCCAGCAGCTTAGTACTAGGACAGGGGGCCAAGAACACTGAAGCTTTCTTT; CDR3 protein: CASSLVLGQGAKNTEAFF